The 20 T cell receptor beta chains reported below all come from one sample, sequenced in a study of T cells in Graves' hyperthyroidism and ophthalmopathy. RNA transcripts provided the source from which TCR beta CDR3 regions were amplified. First-round RT-PCR of the TCR CDR3 relied on the HTBI primer set. In TCRdb, the multiplex PCR reads were re-called with MiXCR into one record per CDR3 protein. Of some 650,000 distinct CDR3 sequences in the sample, roughly 15% were seen once. The sequenced sample consisted of blood. These receptor sequences come from a woman in her thirties or forties with Graves' ophthalmopathy.

With respect to this clonotype: This may come from a read error, since a much larger clone is one base off. The chain couples TRBV28 to TRBJ1-5; D gene uncertain. CDR3 length: 11 residues. The germline V gene has CDR1 MDHEN and CDR2 SYDVKM. CDR3 nucleotides: TGTGCCGGCAGTAGCAATCAGCCCCAGCATTTT. This translates into CAGSSNQPQHF.

This clonotype was observed many times. The V and J genes are TRBV27 and TRBJ1-4; no clear D. The length of the CDR3 is 16 residues. Trimming cost V 0 bases and J 8 bases, with 16 bases left between them. In germline, CDR1 is MNHEY, CDR2 SMNVEV (reference sequence). The CDR3 is CASSLSAGRTLEKLFF. The DNA of the CDR3 is TGTGCCAGCAGTTTATCCGCGGGCCGTACATTGGAAAAACTGTTTTTT.

The genes are TRBV28 and TRBJ1-1; D remains ambiguous. V was pared by 4 bases and J by 4 bases, with 16 bases between. Germline V gene data show CDR1 as MDHEN and CDR2 as SYDVKM. This CDR3 is built from 15 residues. The CDR3 coding sequence is TGTGCCAGCAGTTCATTGATAGGGCGCGGCACTGAAGCTTTCTTT. Translated, it gives CASSSLIGRGTEAFF.

This clonotype showed up many times. The gene calls are TRBV12-3 or TRBV12-4 and TRBJ1-5, with 9 bases matching TRBD1. V dropped 4 bases and J dropped 12; count of bases not matched to a gene: 7. CDR3 length: 13 residues. The CDR3 coding sequence is TGTGCCAGCAGTTATAATACAGGGGGCGTCCAGCATTTT. Translation: CASSYNTGGVQHF.

This clonotype was recorded many times. The CDR3 nucleotides read TGTGCCAGCAGCTTACGGGCCAGCGGGGAGCTGTTTTTT. It translates to CASSLRASGELFF. This rearrangement joins TRBV11-2 to TRBJ2-2; D remains unclear. Trimming took off 2 bases at V and 7 bases at J, with 8 bases between the two ends. The CDR3 loop spans 13 amino acids. Germline-derived CDR1 and CDR2 are SGHAT and FQNNGV.

This chain uses TRBV20-1 with TRBJ2-7; 10 bases fit TRBD2. The CDR3 spans 18 residues. V lost 0 bases, J lost 2 bases, and 13 bases stayed unmatched. Germline-derived CDR1 and CDR2 are DFQATT and SNEGSKA (reference sequence). This CDR3 is CSARDQGRSGRAPYEQYF. The CDR3 DNA is TGCAGTGCTAGAGATCAAGGAAGGAGCGGGAGGGCCCCCTACGAGCAGTACTTC.

This clonotype has ten or more counts. The gene calls are TRBV28 and TRBJ1-2, with 9 positions matching TRBD1. This CDR3 contains 17 residues. Losses at the gene ends were 3 bases for V and 5 bases for J; bases not matched to a gene: 13. CDR1 is MDHEN, CDR2 SYDVKM, per germline. The CDR3 bases are TGTGCCAGCAGTTTTCGCCAGGGACAGGGAGAGGGGTATGGCTACACCTTC. Protein: CASSFRQGQGEGYGYTF.

This clonotype was observed a few times. The rearrangement links TRBV6-8 to TRBJ2-3; no definite D call. The CDR3 sequence is 15 residues long. V was clipped by 7 bases and J by 1 base, with 15 bases between them. The V gene's germline CDR1 is MNHGY and CDR2 SAAAGT. CDR3 protein: CASTLRWPGTDTQYF. In DNA, the CDR3 is TGTGCCAGCACCCTCCGGTGGCCCGGCACAGATACGCAGTATTTT.

V and J are TRBV10-2 and TRBJ1-4, with 8 bases fitting TRBD1. Germline V gene lookup returns CDR1 WSHSY and CDR2 SAAADI. CDR3 length: 13 residues. V lost 7 bases and J lost 6; bases outside the gene matches: 4. The CDR3 coding sequence is TGCGCCAGCACACACAGGGGGGATGAAAAACTGTTTTTT. Amino acids: CASTHRGDEKLFF.

The table lists this clonotype with many counts. V gene TRBV2 combines with J gene TRBJ1-1, with a tentative D call TRBD1 (5 bases). Germline V gene sequence: CDR1 SNHLY, CDR2 FYNNEI. V was pared by 6 bases and J by 3 bases, with 8 bases between. The CDR3 runs to 12 residues. The CDR3 is CASSRVDTEAFF. The CDR3 DNA reads as TGTGCCAGCAGCAGGGTTGACACTGAAGCTTTCTTT.

This clonotype was counted many times. V is TRBV6-1 and J is TRBJ2-2, with TRBD1 matching 7 bases. CDR1 MNHNS and CDR2 SASEGT come from the germline V gene. J lost 1 base, V lost 8 bases, and 7 bases had no gene match. This CDR3 has 15 amino acids. CDR3: CASRTGNGNTGELFF. The CDR3, as DNA: TGTGCCAGCCGGACAGGCAACGGGAACACCGGGGAGCTGTTTTTT.

In its sample, this clonotype was seen a few times. The rearrangement joins TRBV28 to TRBJ2-5; TRBD2 agrees at 8 bases. The CDR3 has 14 amino acids. With V trimmed by 6 bases and J by 5 bases, 8 bases remained unmatched. CDR1 is MDHEN and CDR2 is SYDVKM in the germline V gene. CDR3 DNA: TGTGCCAGCAGATCGCAAGGCGGGGGGGAGACCCAGTACTTC. It codes for CASRSQGGGETQYF.

This clonotype was detected many times. V and J are TRBV20-1 and TRBJ1-1; D unresolved. CDR3 length: 13 amino acids. Trimming shortened V by 4 bases and J by 3 bases, and 12 bases separated the two germline ends. CDR1 is DFQATT and CDR2 is SNEGSKA in the germline V gene (reference sequence). CDR3: CSATLPTDTEAFF. DNA for the CDR3: TGCAGTGCTACGTTACCCACGGACACTGAAGCTTTCTTT.

The V gene is TRBV7-2, the J gene TRBJ1-2; D not resolved. Per the germline V gene, CDR1 is SGHTA and CDR2 is FQGNSA. The CDR3 loop spans 13 amino acids. Trimming pared 5 bases from V and 8 bases from J, leaving 15 bases between. The CDR3 DNA is TGTGCCAGCAGCCCACAACAGCCGTGGGGCTACACCTTC. Translation gives CASSPQQPWGYTF.

J is TRBJ2-7 and V is TRBV6-2 or TRBV6-3; D is tentatively TRBD1 or TRBD2 (5 bases each). V lost 8 bases and J lost 7, with 18 bases in between. The CDR3 loop spans 13 amino acids. CDR1 is MNHEY, CDR2 SVGEGT, per germline. As DNA, the CDR3 is TGTGCCAGCGGGGTCGGGGCTAGGGGAGAGCAGTACTTC. Its translation is CASGVGARGEQYF.

The gene calls are TRBV5-1 and TRBJ2-7; D perhaps matches TRBD2 (6 bases). This CDR3 is built from 17 residues. V lost 5 bases, J lost 3 bases, and 24 bases lay in between. In germline, CDR1 is SGHRS, CDR2 YFSETQ. CDR3 in amino acids: CASRNRIGHLGGYEQYF. The CDR3 region has the DNA TGCGCCAGCAGAAACAGGATCGGACACCTCGGGGGCTACGAGCAGTACTTC.

This clonotype was observed many times. The genes are TRBV20-1 and TRBJ1-1, with TRBD1 matching 7 bases. V shed 5 bases and J 5 bases; nucleotides not matched to a gene: 11. From germline, CDR1 is DFQATT and CDR2 SNEGSKA (reference sequence). The CDR3 has 14 amino acids. CDR3 residues: CSADTGVAGTEAFF. As DNA, the CDR3 is TGCAGTGCTGATACAGGGGTAGCGGGAACTGAAGCTTTCTTT.

This clonotype was seen more than once but under ten times. One end of the junction fails to match germline, which may point to a read error. This chain links TRBV2 with TRBJ2-7; D remains unclear. The CDR3 contains 11 residues. Germline CDR1 is SNHLY and CDR2 is FYNNEI. This CDR3 reads CASSVVKEPYF. The CDR3 bases are TGTGCCAGCAGTGTCGTTAAGGAGCCGTACTTC.

This clonotype was seen a handful of times. The chain recombines TRBV14 with TRBJ2-2; TRBD1 might be the D (5 bases). The CDR3 spans 17 residues. Trimming took 0 bases from V and 1 from J, leaving 12 bases between them. Per germline, CDR1 SGHDN and CDR2 FVKESK. CDR3 DNA: TGTGCCAGCAGCCAAGATAAGGGGTATGGGAACACCGGGGAGCTGTTTTTT. The encoded protein is CASSQDKGYGNTGELFF.

In its sample, this clonotype was seen a few times. The V gene is TRBV7-9, the J gene TRBJ1-5; possible D gene TRBD1, 5 bases. The CDR3 is 14 residues long. V was shortened by 5 bases and J by 7 bases, with 15 bases between the two germline ends. CDR1 SEHNR and CDR2 FQNEAQ come from the germline V gene (reference sequence). The CDR3 nucleotides read TGTGCCAGCAGCCTCGATGGGGCGAGACAGCCCCAGCATTTT. Translation: CASSLDGARQPQHF.